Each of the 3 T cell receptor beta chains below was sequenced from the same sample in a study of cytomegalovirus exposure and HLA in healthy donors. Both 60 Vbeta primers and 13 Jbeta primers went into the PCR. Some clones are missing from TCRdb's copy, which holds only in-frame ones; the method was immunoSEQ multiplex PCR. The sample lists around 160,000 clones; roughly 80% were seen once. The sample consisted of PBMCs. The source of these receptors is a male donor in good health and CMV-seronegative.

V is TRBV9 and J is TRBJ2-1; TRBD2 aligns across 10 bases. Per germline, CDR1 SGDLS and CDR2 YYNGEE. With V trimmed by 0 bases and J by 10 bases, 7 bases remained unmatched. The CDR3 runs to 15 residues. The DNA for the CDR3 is TGTGCCAGCAGCGTAGACAGCGGGGGGGCCCGGGAGCAGTTCTTC. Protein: CASSVDSGGAREQFF.

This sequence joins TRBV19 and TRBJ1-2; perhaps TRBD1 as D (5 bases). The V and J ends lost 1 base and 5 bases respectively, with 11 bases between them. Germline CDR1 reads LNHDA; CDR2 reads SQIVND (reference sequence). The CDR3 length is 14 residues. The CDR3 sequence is CASSIGKGRYGYTF. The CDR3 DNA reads TGTGCCAGTAGTATAGGGAAGGGGAGGTATGGCTACACCTTC.

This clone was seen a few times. The CDR3 protein is CASSPGGGGGYTF. The DNA of the CDR3 is TGTGCCAGCAGCCCAGGGGGCGGAGGGGGCTACACCTTC. The chain links TRBV6-5 to TRBJ1-2; 8 bases are a match to TRBD1. The CDR3 loop spans 13 amino acids. J gave up 8 bases and V 6 bases, and 8 bases lay outside the gene matches. Germline CDR1 reads MNHEY; CDR2 reads SVGAGI.